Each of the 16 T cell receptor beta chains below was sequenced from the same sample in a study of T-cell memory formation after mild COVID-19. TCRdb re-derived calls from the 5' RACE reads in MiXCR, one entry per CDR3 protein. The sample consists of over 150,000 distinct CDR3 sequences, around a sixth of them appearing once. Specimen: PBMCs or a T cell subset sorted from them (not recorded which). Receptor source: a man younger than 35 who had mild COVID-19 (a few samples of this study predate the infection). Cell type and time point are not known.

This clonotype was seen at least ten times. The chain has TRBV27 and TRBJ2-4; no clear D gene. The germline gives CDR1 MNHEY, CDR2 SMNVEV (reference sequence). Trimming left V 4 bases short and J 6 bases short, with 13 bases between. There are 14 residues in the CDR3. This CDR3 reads CASSSPRAVNIQYF. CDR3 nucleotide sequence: TGTGCCAGCAGTTCCCCCCGGGCCGTAAACATTCAGTACTTC.

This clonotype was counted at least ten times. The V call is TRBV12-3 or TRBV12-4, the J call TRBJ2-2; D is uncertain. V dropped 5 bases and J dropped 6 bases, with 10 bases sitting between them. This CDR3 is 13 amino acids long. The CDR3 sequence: CASSPYIAGELFF. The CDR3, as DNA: TGTGCCAGCAGTCCCTATATCGCCGGGGAGCTGTTTTTT.

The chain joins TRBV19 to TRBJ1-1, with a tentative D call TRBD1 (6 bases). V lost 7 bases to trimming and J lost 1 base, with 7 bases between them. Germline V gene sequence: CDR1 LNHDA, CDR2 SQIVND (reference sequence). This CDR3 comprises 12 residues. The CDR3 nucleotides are TGTGCCAGTACGGACAGGAACACTGAAGCTTTCTTT. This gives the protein CASTDRNTEAFF.

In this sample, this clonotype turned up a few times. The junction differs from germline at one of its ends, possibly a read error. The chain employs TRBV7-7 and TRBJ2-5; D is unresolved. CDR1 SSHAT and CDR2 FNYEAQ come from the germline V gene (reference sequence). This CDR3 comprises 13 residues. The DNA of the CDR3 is TGTGCTAGCAGCCAGGACGCGCGGGAGACCCAGTACTTC. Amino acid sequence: CASSQDARETQYF. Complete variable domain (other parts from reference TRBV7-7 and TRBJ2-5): GAGVSQSPRYKVTKRGQDVTLRCDPISSHATLYWYQQALGQGPEFLTYFNYEAQPDKSGLPSDRFSAERPEGSISTLTIQRTEQRDSAMYRCASSQDARETQYFGPGTRLLVL.

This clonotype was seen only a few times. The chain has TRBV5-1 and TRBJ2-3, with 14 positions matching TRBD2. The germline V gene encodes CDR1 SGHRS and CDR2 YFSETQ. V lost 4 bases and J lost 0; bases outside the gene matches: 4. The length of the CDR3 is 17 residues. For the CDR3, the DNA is TGCGCCAGCAGCATAGGACTAGCGGGGGGAAGCACAGATACGCAGTATTTT. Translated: CASSIGLAGGSTDTQYF.

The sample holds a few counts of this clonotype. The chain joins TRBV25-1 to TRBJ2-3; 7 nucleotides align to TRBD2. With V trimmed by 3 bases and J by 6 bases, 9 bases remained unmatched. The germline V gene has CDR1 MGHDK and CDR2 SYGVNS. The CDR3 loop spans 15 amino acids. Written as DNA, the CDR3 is TGTGCCAGCAGTGACTCGGCGGGGGATGGGGATACGCAGTATTTT. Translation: CASSDSAGDGDTQYF.

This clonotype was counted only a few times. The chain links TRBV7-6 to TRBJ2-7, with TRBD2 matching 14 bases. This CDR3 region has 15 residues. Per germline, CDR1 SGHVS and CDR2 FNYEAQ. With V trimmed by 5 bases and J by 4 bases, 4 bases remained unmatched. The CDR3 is CASSKRLAGGYEQYF. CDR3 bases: TGTGCCAGCAGCAAGCGACTAGCGGGGGGGTACGAGCAGTACTTC. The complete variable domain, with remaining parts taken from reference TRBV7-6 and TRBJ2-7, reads GAGVSQSPRYKVTKRGQDVALRCDPISGHVSLYWYRQALGQGPEFLTYFNYEAQQDKSGLPNDRFSAERPEGSISTLTIQRTEQRDSAMYRCASSKRLAGGYEQYFGPGTRLTVT.

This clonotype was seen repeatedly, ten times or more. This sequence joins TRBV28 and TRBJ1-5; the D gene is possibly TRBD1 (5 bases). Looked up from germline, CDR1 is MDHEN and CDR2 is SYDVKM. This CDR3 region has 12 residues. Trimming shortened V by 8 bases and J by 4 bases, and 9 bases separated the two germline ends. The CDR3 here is CASAAGNQPQHF. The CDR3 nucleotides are TGTGCCAGCGCTGCAGGGAATCAGCCCCAGCATTTT.

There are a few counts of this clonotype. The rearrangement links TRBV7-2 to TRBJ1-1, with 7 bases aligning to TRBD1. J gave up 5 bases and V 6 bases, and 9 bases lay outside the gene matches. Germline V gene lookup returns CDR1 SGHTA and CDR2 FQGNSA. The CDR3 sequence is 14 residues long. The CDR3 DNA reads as TGTGCCAGCAGTCGCACAGGGGCGTCGACTGAAGCTTTCTTT. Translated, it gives CASSRTGASTEAFF.

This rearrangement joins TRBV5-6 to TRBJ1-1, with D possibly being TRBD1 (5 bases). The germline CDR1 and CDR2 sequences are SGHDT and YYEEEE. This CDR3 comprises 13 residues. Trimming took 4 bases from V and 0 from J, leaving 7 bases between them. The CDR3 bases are TGTGCCAGCAGCAGGGGCATGAACACTGAAGCTTTCTTT. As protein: CASSRGMNTEAFF.

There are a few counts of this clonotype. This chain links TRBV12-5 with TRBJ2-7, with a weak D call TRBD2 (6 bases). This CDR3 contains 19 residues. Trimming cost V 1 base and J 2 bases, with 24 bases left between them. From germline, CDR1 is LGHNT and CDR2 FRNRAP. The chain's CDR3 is CASGLESPGGLRRTYEQYF. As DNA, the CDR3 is TGTGCTAGTGGTTTGGAATCCCCCGGGGGACTTCGCCGTACCTACGAGCAGTACTTC.

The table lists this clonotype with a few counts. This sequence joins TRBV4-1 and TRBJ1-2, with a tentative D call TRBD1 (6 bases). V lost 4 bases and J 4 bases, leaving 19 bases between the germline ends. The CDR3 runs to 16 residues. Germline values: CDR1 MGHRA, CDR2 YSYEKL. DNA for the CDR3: TGCGCCAGCAGCCTCGGGGCCCAGGGGACTACCTATGGCTACACCTTC. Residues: CASSLGAQGTTYGYTF.

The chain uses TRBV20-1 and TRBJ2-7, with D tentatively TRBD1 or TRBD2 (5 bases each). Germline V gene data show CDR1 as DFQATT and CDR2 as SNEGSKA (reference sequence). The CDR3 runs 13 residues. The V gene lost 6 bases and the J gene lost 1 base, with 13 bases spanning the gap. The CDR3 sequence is CSAPGDLSYEQYF. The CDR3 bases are TGCAGTGCCCCCGGGGACCTTTCCTACGAGCAGTACTTC.

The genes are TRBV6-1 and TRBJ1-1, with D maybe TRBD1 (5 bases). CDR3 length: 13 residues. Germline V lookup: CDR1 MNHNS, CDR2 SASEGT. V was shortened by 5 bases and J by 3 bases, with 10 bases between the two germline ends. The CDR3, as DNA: TGTGCCAGCAGTAATACGGGGGACACTGAAGCTTTCTTT. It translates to CASSNTGDTEAFF.

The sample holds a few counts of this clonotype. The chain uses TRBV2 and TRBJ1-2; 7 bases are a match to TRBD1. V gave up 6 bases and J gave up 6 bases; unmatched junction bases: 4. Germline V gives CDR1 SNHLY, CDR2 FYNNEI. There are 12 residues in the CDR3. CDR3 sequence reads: CASRTTGDGYTF. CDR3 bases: TGTGCCAGCAGGACCACAGGGGATGGCTACACCTTC.

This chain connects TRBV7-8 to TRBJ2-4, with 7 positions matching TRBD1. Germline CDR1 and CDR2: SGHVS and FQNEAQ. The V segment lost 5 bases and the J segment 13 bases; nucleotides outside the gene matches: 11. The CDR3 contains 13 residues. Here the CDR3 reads CASSPTTDRVQYF. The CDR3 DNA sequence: TGTGCCAGCAGCCCGACCACTGACAGGGTCCAGTACTTC.